These T cell receptor beta chains were read from a single sample in a study of blood T cell repertoires in COVID-19. TCRdb keeps only in-frame clones here, not all; method: immunoSEQ multiplex PCR. The table lists under 300,000 clones, about 80% of them singletons. What was sequenced was peripheral blood. The receptors shown here come from a woman of 80 years or more with acute or convalescent COVID-19. Each CDR3 is given without its conserved first and last residue. Size is omitted from some rows. Given values are once, few, many or a class for expanded clones.

TRBJ2-1 | many | TRBV5-1 | ASSSQGRNNEQF
TRBJ1-6 | . | TRBV3-1/TRBV3-2 | ASSQGQRGNSPLH
TRBJ1-2 | . | TRBV12-5 | ASGSRLTQHDNYGYT
TRBJ1-6 | few | TRBV6-4 | ASSDSQDNSPLH
TRBJ2-2 | . | TRBV9 | ASSVVPRGTSGFTGELF
TRBJ1-2 | . | TRBV12-5 | ASGLVASNYGYT
TRBJ2-7 | . | TRBV4-1 | ASSPSPASYSVEQY
TRBJ2-7 | . | TRBV5-4 | ASSIPGLAGYDEQY
TRBJ1-1 | . | TRBV3-1/TRBV3-2 | ASSHGQGRNTEAF
TRBJ2-1 | . | TRBV15 | ATSRDLVPGNEQF
TRBJ1-1 | . | TRBV5-1 | ASSLGDFSTEAF
TRBJ2-7 | . | TRBV6-5 | ASRTPTGRYEQY
TRBJ2-1 | . | TRBV7-2 | ASSFRSGGSYNEQF
TRBJ1-4 | . | TRBV6-5 | ASTGGGLGEKLF
TRBJ1-3 | . | TRBV6-1 | ASSEALRGGGNTIY
TRBJ2-7 | few | TRBV3-1/TRBV3-2 | ASSQERPGTSGRSGEQY
TRBJ2-7 | few | TRBV2 | ASSQQGSFSYEQY
TRBJ2-5 | . | TRBV12-3/TRBV12-4 | ASSFGAKETQY
TRBJ2-2 | . | TRBV7-8 | ASSSPGGRELF
TRBJ2-7 | . | TRBV3-1/TRBV3-2 | ASSLRTPSYEQY
TRBJ1-2 | . | TRBV6-2/TRBV6-3 | ASSLGQIYGYT
TRBJ2-3 | few | TRBV2 | ASSPLGLAGVKDTQY
TRBJ1-2 | . | TRBV7-2 | ASSGPQASYGYT
TRBJ2-7 | . | TRBV2 | ASSEQGAPNEQY
TRBJ2-5 | . | TRBV7-9 | ASSLTRGTEETQY
TRBJ2-3 | . | TRBV5-1 | ASSWPRGGSDTQY
TRBJ1-5 | . | TRBV5-1 | ASSSGGVNQPQH
TRBJ1-4 | . | TRBV13 | ASSTRTGKNEKLF
TRBJ1-5 | few | TRBV30 | AWSPDRGSNQPQH
TRBJ2-3 | . | TRBV5-1 | ASSRGQRGPYTDTQY
TRBJ1-5 | . | TRBV3-1/TRBV3-2 | ASSDDNSNQPQH
TRBJ2-2 | . | TRBV5-6 | ASSLVSRNTGELF
TRBJ1-4 | . | TRBV3-1/TRBV3-2 | ASSQPNEKLF
TRBJ2-7 | . | TRBV21-1 | ASSFWTGTIPYEQY
TRBJ2-5 | . | TRBV5-4 | ASSLYGGGVETQY
TRBJ1-3 | . | TRBV19 | ASQWTGLSGNTIY
TRBJ1-4 | . | TRBV6-5 | ASSPLQVTEKLF
TRBJ1-5 | . | TRBV6-2/TRBV6-3 | ASSPTGLGNQPQH
TRBJ1-1 | . | TRBV9 | ASSVESYTEAF
TRBJ2-7 | . | TRBV5-1 | ASSLGRPGLAGDEQY
TRBJ1-5 | . | TRBV5-6 | ASSLRGPNQPQH
TRBJ1-1 | . | TRBV30 | AWSVSSAFEAF
TRBJ1-2 | . | TRBV6-6 | ASRAQGGYT
TRBJ2-5 | . | TRBV2 | ASSQTGEETQY
TRBJ1-4 | . | TRBV7-9 | ASSLAGQGDEKLF